Shown below are 22 T cell receptor beta chains from a single sample sequenced in a study of blood T cells in healthy people across ages. The second PCR ran 7 to 11 cycles with a sample-barcoded 5' primer and J-beta primers. TCRdb reprocessed the 5' RACE reads with MiXCR, giving one entry per CDR3 protein. The data contain 380,000 or so distinct CDR3 sequences, approximately 51% of them singletons. Sample: blood. The receptors were gathered from a man aged 55 to 70 in good health.

The rearrangement links TRBV20-1 to TRBJ2-4; D remains unclear. The CDR3 sequence is 15 residues long. Trimming shortened V by 5 bases and J by 0 bases, and 14 bases separated the two germline ends. Germline-derived CDR1 and CDR2 are DFQATT and SNEGSKA (reference sequence). The CDR3 DNA reads TGCAGTGCTCCCTCGCTGCTTAGAGCCAAAAACATTCAGTACTTC. Translated, it gives CSAPSLLRAKNIQYF.

The chain links TRBV4-2 to TRBJ2-5; D not resolved. Trimming removed 0 bases at V and 5 bases at J, with 4 bases between. The CDR3 loop spans 12 amino acids. CDR1 and CDR2 (germline): LGHNA, YNFKEQ. The CDR3 bases are TGTGCCAGCAGCCAAGATGTGGAGACCCAGTACTTC. This codes for CASSQDVETQYF.

This clonotype has only one observation. The chain uses TRBV9 and TRBJ1-3, with D unclear. With 3 bases removed from V and 0 bases from J, the gap between germline ends came to 4 bases. In germline, CDR1 is SGDLS, CDR2 YYNGEE. The CDR3 totals 13 residues. CDR3 DNA: TGTGCCAGCAGCGAAAGCTCTGGAAACACCATATATTTT. It encodes CASSESSGNTIYF.

This clonotype was counted between two and nine times. The genes are TRBV9 and TRBJ2-5; 7 bases line up with TRBD2. V lost 0 bases and J lost 3; bases outside the gene matches: 2. Germline CDR1 and CDR2: SGDLS and YYNGEE. The CDR3 is made up of 14 amino acids. CDR3 sequence reads: CASSVGGGEETQYF. The CDR3 bases are TGTGCCAGCAGCGTAGGCGGGGGAGAAGAGACCCAGTACTTC.

The chain carries TRBV5-1 and TRBJ2-5, with 12 bases lining up with TRBD2. The end of the DNA aligns better with TRBJ2-7, so the J call may be wrong. CDR1 and CDR2 (germline): SGHRS, YFSETQ. The CDR3 totals 14 residues. This CDR3 reads CASSPRTSGVEQYF. The CDR3 DNA reads as TGCGCCAGCAGCCCCAGGACTAGCGGGGTCGAGCAGTACTTC.

In its sample, this clonotype was seen once. A much larger clone lies a single base off, so this may be a read error. V is TRBV11-2 and J is TRBJ2-4, with TRBD2 as a possible D gene (5 bases). The J call is uncertain, as TRBJ2-7 better fits the DNA end. Looked up from germline, CDR1 is SGHAT and CDR2 is FQNNGV. CDR3 length: 15 residues. DNA of the CDR3: TGTGCCTGCAGCCCCCCCGGCGGACTCCCCATCGAGCAGTACTTC. It encodes CACSPPGGLPIEQYF.

This clonotype was counted a few times. The V call is TRBV29-1, the J call TRBJ2-3, with 9 bases matching TRBD1. CDR1 is SQVTM and CDR2 is ANQGSEA in the germline V gene. V was pared by 7 bases and J by 2 bases, with 7 bases of the junction left unmatched. The CDR3 consists of 14 residues. As DNA, the CDR3 is TGCAGCGGGGGACAGGGTCCAAACACAGATACGCAGTATTTT. Protein: CSGGQGPNTDTQYF.

The rearrangement uses TRBV11-2 and TRBJ1-2; D might be TRBD1 (5 bases). Trimming shortened V by 5 bases and J by 2 bases, and 18 bases separated the two germline ends. Per the germline V gene, CDR1 is SGHAT and CDR2 is FQNNGV. The CDR3 has 16 residues. The CDR3 region has the DNA TGTGCCAGCAGCCCCGGGGGGGGAGGGCCGAACTATGGCTACACCTTC. Its protein is CASSPGGGGPNYGYTF.

V gene TRBV7-2 combines with J gene TRBJ2-4, with TRBD2 identical over 9 bases. Gene TRBJ2-7 matches the end of the DNA better, so the J call may be wrong. Looked up from germline, CDR1 is SGHTA and CDR2 is FQGNSA. The CDR3 spans 15 residues. In nucleotides, the CDR3 is TGTGCCAGCAGCCCCCCGACTAGCGGAGTATACGAGCAGTACTTC. It specifies CASSPPTSGVYEQYF.

CDR3: CASSPRGLDNYGYTF. In nucleotides, the CDR3 is TGTGCCAGCAGCCCCAGGGGGTTAGACAACTATGGCTACACCTTC. The chain employs TRBV11-2 and TRBJ1-2, with 7 bases aligning to TRBD1. Trimming took 5 bases from V and 2 from J; bases not matched to a gene: 8. Germline lookup yields CDR1 SGHAT and CDR2 FQNNGV. This CDR3 is built from 15 residues.

This clonotype has a handful of counts. V and J are TRBV29-1 and TRBJ2-7, with TRBD1 matching over 10 bases. The CDR3 totals 12 residues. Trimming at V came to 7 bases and at J to 7 bases, leaving 7 bases not matched to a gene. CDR1 SQVTM and CDR2 ANQGSEA come from the germline V gene. Here the CDR3 DNA reads TGCAGCGCCGACAGGGGGCCGGGAGAGCAGTACTTC. Translated: CSADRGPGEQYF.

This chain joins TRBV3-1 and TRBJ2-7; D is unclear. The end of the DNA aligns better with TRBJ2-5, so the J call may be wrong. The CDR3 extends over 12 amino acids. Per germline, CDR1 LGHDT and CDR2 YNNKEL (reference sequence). CDR3 region: CASSQDRLTQYF. The DNA for the CDR3 is TGTGCCAGCAGCCAAGATAGGTTGACCCAGTACTTC.

This clonotype was recorded only once. The V gene is TRBV27, the J gene TRBJ2-7; 12 bases are a match to TRBD2. Trimming took 4 bases from V and 0 from J; bases not matched to a gene: 10. Germline values: CDR1 MNHEY, CDR2 SMNVEV (reference sequence). This CDR3 has 18 residues. This CDR3 is CASSSLNGLAGTSYEQYF. For the CDR3, the DNA is TGTGCCAGCAGTTCCCTAAATGGACTAGCGGGGACCTCCTACGAGCAGTACTTC.

CDR3 sequence (DNA): TGTGCCAGCAGCCTCCCAGGGACCGGGGCCAACGTCCTGACTTTC. It yields the protein CASSLPGTGANVLTF. V gene TRBV14 combines with J gene TRBJ2-6; either TRBD1 or TRBD2 may fit D (5 bases each). This CDR3 is 15 amino acids long. Germline CDR1 and CDR2: SGHDN and FVKESK. Trimming pared 4 bases from V and 4 bases from J, leaving 11 bases between.

This clonotype showed up many times. The chain recombines TRBV15 with TRBJ1-1, with D maybe TRBD1 (6 bases). V was trimmed by 0 bases and J by 7 bases, leaving 15 bases between them. Looked up from germline, CDR1 is LNHNV and CDR2 is YYDKDF (reference sequence). This CDR3 is 15 amino acids long. This CDR3 is CATSRDQDSLGEAFF. CDR3 bases: TGTGCCACCAGCAGAGATCAGGACAGCCTGGGTGAAGCTTTCTTT. Supplemented by reference TRBV15 and TRBJ1-1, the full variable domain reads DAMVIQNPRYQVTQFGKPVTLSCSQTLNHNVMYWYQQKSSQAPKLLFHYYDKDFNNEADTPDNFQSRRPNTSFCFLDIRSPGLGDTAMYLCATSRDQDSLGEAFFGQGTRLTVV.

This chain links TRBV5-1 with TRBJ1-2; no reliable D call. Germline V gives CDR1 SGHRS, CDR2 YFSETQ. V dropped 4 bases and J dropped 1 base, with 14 bases sitting between them. CDR3 size: 15 residues. CDR3 sequence: CASSVDPGSNYGYTF. For the CDR3, the DNA is TGCGCCAGCAGCGTGGACCCGGGGAGTAACTATGGCTACACCTTC. The variable domain in full, completed from reference TRBV5-1 and TRBJ1-2, reads KAGVTQTPRYLIKTRGQQVTLSCSPISGHRSVSWYQQTPGQGLQFLFEYFSETQRNKGNFPGRFSGRQFSNSRSEMNVSTLELGDSALYLCASSVDPGSNYGYTFGSGTRLTVV.

This clonotype was seen ten or more times. CDR3 sequence (DNA): TGCAGTGCCCAGCTGGGGACTAGCGGGAGCTACGAGCAGTACTTC. Translating gives CSAQLGTSGSYEQYF. The chain combines TRBV20-1 with TRBJ2-7; 14 bases agree with TRBD2. The CDR3 length is 15 residues. J lost 3 bases, V lost 6 bases, and 7 bases had no gene match. Germline CDR1 and CDR2: DFQATT and SNEGSKA (reference sequence).

This clonotype was counted a few times. The gene calls are TRBV12-5 and TRBJ2-4; TRBD1 might be the D (6 bases). The V end was cut by 6 bases, the J end by 2 bases, with 11 bases between. This CDR3 has 14 residues. CDR1 is LGHNT, CDR2 FRNRAP, per germline. The CDR3 here is CASGQTGTKNIQYF. DNA of the CDR3: TGTGCTAGTGGCCAAACAGGGACCAAAAACATTCAGTACTTC.

This CDR3 is CASSSGLAGVHEQYF. The CDR3 region has the DNA TGTGCCAGCAGCTCGGGACTAGCGGGAGTACACGAGCAGTACTTC. The chain employs TRBV7-2 and TRBJ2-7; TRBD2 agrees at 14 bases. The germline CDR1 and CDR2 sequences are SGHTA and FQGNSA. The V segment lost 4 bases and the J segment 5 bases; nucleotides outside the gene matches: 4. The CDR3 sequence is 15 residues long.

This chain links TRBV19 with TRBJ2-5; the D gene is possibly TRBD2 (5 bases). This CDR3 is built from 16 residues. V was shortened by 8 bases and J by 2 bases, with 21 bases between the two germline ends. Looked up from germline, CDR1 is LNHDA and CDR2 is SQIVND (reference sequence). This CDR3 is CASSSLGEEVQETQYF. Written as DNA, the CDR3 is TGTGCCAGTTCGTCACTCGGCGAGGAGGTGCAAGAGACCCAGTACTTC.

This chain connects TRBV9 to TRBJ2-5, with D perhaps matching TRBD2 (7 bases). Gene TRBJ2-7 matches the end of the DNA better, so the J call may be wrong. CDR3 size: 15 residues. CDR1 and CDR2 (germline): SGDLS, YYNGEE. The CDR3 sequence: CASSVGGGGGYEQYF. DNA for the CDR3: TGTGCCAGCAGCGTAGGTGGAGGGGGGGGCTACGAGCAGTACTTC.

This sequence joins TRBV27 and TRBJ2-3; 11 bases fit TRBD2. Germline V gives CDR1 MNHEY, CDR2 SMNVEV (reference sequence). V was clipped by 8 bases and J by 1 base; unmatched bases: 5. The length of the CDR3 is 15 residues. The CDR3 protein is CASRPGLAGTDTQYF. In nucleotides, the CDR3 is TGTGCCAGCCGACCGGGACTAGCGGGCACAGATACGCAGTATTTT.